The present entry profiles one T cell receptor (beta chain) with its context. Original handling: Scientists estimated how many nucleated cells there were by amplifying reference gene primers. TCRdb's table, derived via immunoSEQ multiplex PCR, lists solely in-frame clones and lacks some. V and J calls and clone size are those listed in that table; D and trimming were worked out from the DNA. The table lists approximately 35,000 clones, roughly 86% of them singletons. Germline assignment: CDR1 MNHNY and CDR2 SVGAGI (reference sequence). The CDR3 is made up of 12 amino acids. V was pared by 7 bases and J by 6 bases, with 1 base of the junction left unmatched. The record originates from a study of blood T cell repertoires in COVID-19. On the study more broadly: Sources were T cells, B-cell-depleted T cells, or PBMCs; the material itself was cDNA or gDNA.

The sample comprised peripheral blood. V is TRBV6-6 and J is TRBJ2-2; TRBD1 matches 8 bases. The sequence was obtained from a human donor in a cohort sampled during active COVID-19. Written as DNA, the CDR3 is TGTGCCAGCAACAGGGGGGCCGGGGAGCTGTTTTTT. Its protein product is CASNRGAGELFF.